This TCR beta chain emerged from a study of PD-L1 blockade in urothelial cancer. Turning to the study itself: Analyses used blood from 3 weeks (second dose) and 6 weeks after treatment start.

Overall study results and limits: Better survival was predicted by below-median pretreatment blood TCR clonality.

About this clone itself: Its cognate antigen is unknown.

Described time point: pretreatment peripheral blood. Locally advanced or metastatic urothelial carcinoma affected the patients. Patient sample counts ranged from 1 to 8, pretreatment and on-treatment. Assay used: immunoSEQ multiplex PCR; TCRdb lists only in-frame clones, some missing. The table shows about 43,000 clones, with around 80% occurring only once. This sequence originates from a man between 60 and 75 years old with urothelial cancer. The specimen comprised PBMCs, sampled around atezolizumab (anti-PD-L1) treatment.

Here the CDR3 reads CASSLRTQGTEAFF. The CDR3 nucleotides are TGTGCCAGCTCACTCCGCACCCAGGGAACTGAAGCTTTCTTT. The chain uses TRBV18 and TRBJ1-1; possibly TRBD1 for D (5 bases). This CDR3 comprises 14 residues. The germline CDR1 and CDR2 sequences are KGHSH and LQKENI. With 4 bases removed from V and 5 bases from J, the gap between germline ends came to 14 bases.